Presented here are 17 T cell receptor beta chains from one specimen sequenced in a study of Ad26.COV2.S vaccination and SARS-CoV-2 variants. The assay was immunoSEQ multiplex PCR, and TCRdb's table has in-frame clones only and misses some. The table includes about 350,000 clones, approximately 86% detected once. The treatment here: roughly 20 received Ad26.COV2.S at low or high dose, single or two shots; roughly five received placebo; per-sample allocation not given. Sampling occurred on day 63 after the first vaccine or placebo injection. The starting material was peripheral blood, obtained in a trial of Ad26.COV2.S vaccine versus placebo. Receptors originate from a person between 18 and 65 years old who received the Ad26.COV2.S COVID-19 vaccine or a placebo.

J is TRBJ1-2 and V is TRBV4-1; 7 bases agree with TRBD1. V gave up 4 bases and J gave up 4 bases; unmatched junction bases: 9. CDR3 length: 15 amino acids. Looked up from germline, CDR1 is MGHRA and CDR2 is YSYEKL. CDR3 in amino acids: CASSPRTGGLYGYTF. Written as DNA, the CDR3 is TGCGCCAGCAGCCCCAGGACAGGAGGTCTCTATGGCTACACCTTC.

V usage is TRBV7-9 and J usage is TRBJ2-7; D unclear. Germline values: CDR1 SEHNR, CDR2 FQNEAQ (reference sequence). The CDR3 length is 15 residues. Between the trimmed V and J ends, which lost 3 bases and 2 bases, there was a span of 14 bases. The CDR3 DNA sequence: TGTGCCAGCAGCTTCTCCGGTTCAATGGCCTACGAGCAGTACTTC. Translated: CASSFSGSMAYEQYF.

The chain employs TRBV20-1 and TRBJ2-5; D remains ambiguous. V lost 2 bases to trimming and J lost 4 bases, with 5 bases between them. Germline loops: CDR1 DFQATT, CDR2 SNEGSKA (reference sequence). The CDR3 sequence is 11 residues long. DNA for the CDR3: TGCAGTGCTAGATCGGGAGAGACCCAGTACTTC. Translation: CSARSGETQYF.

DNA of the CDR3: TGTGCCAGCAGTTTCCCCGAAAGAGCACCCCTCCACTTT. This gives the protein CASSFPERAPLHF. J is TRBJ1-6 and V is TRBV28; D remains unclear. The germline gives CDR1 MDHEN, CDR2 SYDVKM. The CDR3 is made up of 13 amino acids. Trimming pared 3 bases from V and 11 bases from J, leaving 11 bases between.

The chain is built from TRBV25-1 and TRBJ2-7, with 7 positions matching TRBD2. Germline V gene lookup returns CDR1 MGHDK and CDR2 SYGVNS. Unmatched junction bases numbered 8, after V lost 3 bases and J lost 3 bases. The CDR3 runs to 15 residues. Here the CDR3 reads CASSDPKRDRYEQYF. In nucleotides, the CDR3 is TGTGCCAGCAGTGATCCTAAGCGGGACCGCTACGAGCAGTACTTC.

The chain joins TRBV27 to TRBJ1-4; 7 bases match TRBD1. The V gene's germline CDR1 is MNHEY and CDR2 SMNVEV (reference sequence). The V gene end was trimmed by 5 bases and the J gene end by 3 bases; junction bases not matched to a gene: 6. The CDR3 spans 15 residues. The CDR3 sequence: CASSQTGVPNEKLFF. The DNA for the CDR3 is TGTGCCAGCAGTCAAACAGGGGTACCTAATGAAAAACTGTTTTTT.

The rearrangement uses TRBV9 and TRBJ1-1; D is undetermined. CDR3 length: 13 residues. The germline CDR1 and CDR2 sequences are SGDLS and YYNGEE. V lost 1 base, J lost 6 bases, and 10 bases lay in between. The CDR3 coding sequence is TGTGCCAGCAGCGTAAAATATGACTCTGAAGCTTTCTTT. Its protein is CASSVKYDSEAFF.

The rearrangement uses TRBV6-5 and TRBJ1-5; D is possibly TRBD1 (5 bases). CDR1 and CDR2 from the germline V gene are MNHEY and SVGAGI. This CDR3 has 14 residues. Trimming shortened V by 7 bases and J by 1 base, and 11 bases separated the two germline ends. The CDR3 nucleotides are TGTGCCAGCAACGGAGGGGTAAGCAATCAGCCCCAGCATTTT. Translating it yields CASNGGVSNQPQHF.

This rearrangement joins TRBV27 to TRBJ1-1; D unresolved. Trimming shortened V by 8 bases and J by 2 bases, and 12 bases separated the two germline ends. CDR3 length: 13 amino acids. CDR1 and CDR2 from the germline V gene are MNHEY and SMNVEV (reference sequence). CDR3 region: CASFPSTNTEAFF. Here the CDR3 DNA reads TGTGCCAGCTTCCCAAGTACTAACACTGAAGCTTTCTTT.

The chain carries TRBV6-2 or TRBV6-3 and TRBJ2-1, with D maybe TRBD2 (6 bases). CDR3 length: 16 amino acids. In germline, CDR1 is MNHEY, CDR2 SVGEGT. V was pared by 5 bases and J by 6 bases, with 20 bases between. CDR3 nucleotide sequence: TGTGCCAGCAGTCGCGGGGCTGAGTCAATGGTCAATGAGCAGTTCTTC. Its translation: CASSRGAESMVNEQFF.

The CDR3: CASSQGLAGGNIQYF. The CDR3 DNA sequence: TGTGCCAGCAGCCAGGGACTAGCGGGAGGAAACATTCAGTACTTC. The chain couples TRBV6-2 or TRBV6-3 to TRBJ2-4; TRBD2 matches 15 bases. Unmatched junction bases numbered 3, after V lost 6 bases and J lost 6 bases. The CDR3 has 15 residues. The germline CDR1 and CDR2 sequences are MNHEY and SVGEGT.

The sample holds one count of this clone. The chain combines TRBV27 with TRBJ2-7, with TRBD2 matching 9 bases. CDR3 length equals 15 residues. J was trimmed by 4 bases and V by 6 bases; bases with no gene match: 10. Germline CDR1 MNHEY, CDR2 SMNVEV (reference sequence). The CDR3 region is CASSPLDSGRYEQYF. In nucleotides, the CDR3 is TGTGCCAGCAGCCCCCTGGATAGCGGGAGATACGAGCAGTACTTC.

The V and J genes are TRBV28 and TRBJ2-1; unclear D gene. Trimming took off 2 bases at V and 0 bases at J, with 8 bases between the two ends. The CDR3 totals 15 residues. Germline CDR1 MDHEN, CDR2 SYDVKM. CDR3 nucleotide sequence: TGTGCCAGCAGTTTAAGTTATAGCTCCTACAATGAGCAGTTCTTC. Translated, it gives CASSLSYSSYNEQFF.

The rearrangement links TRBV14 to TRBJ1-4; no definite D call. CDR1 is SGHDN, CDR2 FVKESK, per germline. CDR3 length: 16 residues. With 5 bases removed from V and 1 base from J, the gap between germline ends came to 14 bases. The CDR3: CASSEQSGVTNEKLFF. CDR3 coding DNA: TGTGCCAGCAGCGAACAGAGTGGCGTAACTAATGAAAAACTGTTTTTT.

This clone was seen only once. The genes are TRBV7-2 and TRBJ1-1; TRBD1 might be the D (5 bases). Germline V gene lookup returns CDR1 SGHTA and CDR2 FQGNSA. Between the trimmed V and J ends, which lost 2 bases and 1 base, there was a span of 17 bases. This CDR3 is 17 amino acids long. The CDR3 region is CASSLSGQGGTNTEAFF. The CDR3 DNA reads TGTGCCAGCAGCTTATCGGGGCAGGGAGGGACGAACACTGAAGCTTTCTTT.

This chain uses TRBV28 with TRBJ1-5; D possibly corresponds to TRBD1 (5 bases). Trimming removed 7 bases at V and 6 bases at J, with 19 bases between. In germline, CDR1 is MDHEN, CDR2 SYDVKM. This CDR3 is 15 amino acids long. The CDR3 here is CASNPGGRRGQPQHF. In DNA, the CDR3 is TGTGCCAGCAATCCTGGGGGACGGAGGGGTCAGCCCCAGCATTTT.

The chain joins TRBV6-5 to TRBJ2-2; D call uncertain. From germline, CDR1 is MNHEY and CDR2 SVGAGI. The CDR3 spans 14 residues. With 10 bases removed from V and 6 bases from J, the gap between germline ends came to 18 bases. CDR3: CATNQAGWSGELFF. DNA of the CDR3: TGTGCCACCAATCAGGCCGGCTGGTCCGGGGAGCTGTTTTTT.